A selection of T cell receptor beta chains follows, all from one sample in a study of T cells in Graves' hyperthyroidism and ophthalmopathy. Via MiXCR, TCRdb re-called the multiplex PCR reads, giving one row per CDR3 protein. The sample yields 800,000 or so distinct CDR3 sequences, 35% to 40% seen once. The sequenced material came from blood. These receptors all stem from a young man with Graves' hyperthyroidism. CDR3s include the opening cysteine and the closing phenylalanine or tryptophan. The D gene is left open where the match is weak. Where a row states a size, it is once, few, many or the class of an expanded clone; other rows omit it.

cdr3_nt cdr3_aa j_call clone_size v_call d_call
TGTGCCACCAGCAGAGAAATAAGGGGGTGGCAAGGGACCCAGTACTTC CATSREIRGWQGTQYF TRBJ2-5 . TRBV15 .
TGTGCCAGCAGCTTCGGGCAGGTGGGAGGACGCTACTCCTACGAGCAGTACTTC CASSFGQVGGRYSYEQYF TRBJ2-7 . TRBV7-2 .
TGTGCCAGCAGTTTCGGGACAGGGTACGAAAAACTGTTTTTT CASSFGTGYEKLFF TRBJ1-4 many TRBV7-9 TRBD1
TGTGCCAGCAGCTTAGCTCCCCCTGGGCCGAACACTGAAGCTTTCTTT CASSLAPPGPNTEAFF TRBJ1-1 few TRBV7-9 .
TGCAGTGCTAGTGGTTTTGGGGTAGGGCAGCCCCAGCATTTT CSASGFGVGQPQHF TRBJ1-5 . TRBV20-1 .
TGTGCCAGCAGTTATGGCGGTCAGTTTAACACTGGAAACACCATATATTTT CASSYGGQFNTGNTIYF TRBJ1-3 . TRBV6-6 .
TGCAGTGCTATCTCGTCGGGGGGGCCCGGGGAGCTGTTTTTT CSAISSGGPGELFF TRBJ2-2 . TRBV20-1 TRBD2
TGCAGCGTTGAAGATGGGCGGATCTATGAAGCTTTCTTT CSVEDGRIYEAFF TRBJ1-1 many TRBV29-1 .
TGTGCCAGCACCCCCAGGGGGCCTACCGGGGAGCTGTTTTTT CASTPRGPTGELFF TRBJ2-2 . TRBV7-9 TRBD1
TGTGCCAGCAGTTTAACAGAGGGTGATCAGCCCCAGCATTTT CASSLTEGDQPQHF TRBJ1-5 few TRBV12-3/TRBV12-4 .